One and the same sample provided the 14 T cell receptor beta chains below, sequenced in a study of cytomegalovirus exposure and HLA in healthy donors. PCR used 60 Vbeta primers and 13 Jbeta primers. Profiling relied on immunoSEQ multiplex PCR, and the TCRdb table lists in-frame clones only, not all of them. This sample carries about 76,000 clones, roughly 73% of them seen once, and the ten largest clones take about 16%. The sequenced sample consisted of PBMCs. The receptors originated from a woman between 40 and 50 years old in good health and CMV-seropositive.

The chain uses TRBV6-6 and TRBJ1-1; TRBD1 matches 7 bases. The CDR3 is 14 amino acids. V lost 7 bases and J lost 4; bases outside the gene matches: 9. CDR1 is MNHNY, CDR2 SVGAGI, per germline (reference sequence). CDR3 DNA sequence: TGTGCCAGCACCTCAGGGGGTTCGACCACTGAAGCTTTCTTT. Its protein product is CASTSGGSTTEAFF.

The table lists this clone with a few counts. The chain joins TRBV6-7 to TRBJ2-4; D gene unclear. TRBV6-7 is reported as an ORF; its role is uncertain. The CDR3 is 15 amino acids. The V and J ends lost 4 bases and 0 bases respectively, with 10 bases between them. CDR3 nucleotide sequence: TGTGCCAGCAGTTCCCAGATCCTAGCCAAAAACATTCAGTACTTC. This translates into CASSSQILAKNIQYF.

V gene TRBV15 combines with J gene TRBJ1-5; 9 bases are a match to TRBD1. Germline assignment: CDR1 LNHNV and CDR2 YYDKDF (reference sequence). The CDR3 is made up of 16 amino acids. With 1 base clipped from V and 6 bases from J, the junction kept 7 bases outside the gene matches. The CDR3 here is CATSRGGTGSVQPQHF. Written as DNA, the CDR3 is TGTGCCACCAGCAGAGGGGGGACAGGGAGTGTTCAGCCCCAGCATTTT.

V gene TRBV27 combines with J gene TRBJ1-1; D is uncertain. Trimming pared 8 bases from V and 0 bases from J, leaving 10 bases between. The CDR3 runs 13 residues. The V gene's germline CDR1 is MNHEY and CDR2 SMNVEV (reference sequence). CDR3 DNA sequence: TGTGCCAGCTCGTACACCATGAACACTGAAGCTTTCTTT. It specifies CASSYTMNTEAFF.

The chain uses TRBV18 and TRBJ1-1; tentatively, D is TRBD1 (6 bases). This CDR3 comprises 14 residues. Germline loops: CDR1 KGHSH, CDR2 LQKENI. V was pared by 5 bases and J by 0 bases, with 10 bases between. Here the CDR3 reads CASSYRALNTEAFF. The CDR3 DNA is TGTGCCAGCTCATACAGGGCCTTGAACACTGAAGCTTTCTTT. Full variable domain (missing parts from reference TRBV18 and TRBJ1-1): NAGVMQNPRHLVRRRGQEARLRCSPMKGHSHVYWYRQLPEEGLKFMVYLQKENIIDESGMPKERFSAEFPKEGPSILRIQQVVRGDSAAYFCASSYRALNTEAFFGQGTRLTVV.

The chain links TRBV6-5 to TRBJ1-1; D possibly corresponds to TRBD1 (5 bases). The CDR3 is 16 residues long. The V gene lost 0 bases and the J gene lost 5 bases, with 16 bases spanning the gap. Germline CDR1 MNHEY, CDR2 SVGAGI. DNA for the CDR3: TGTGCCAGCAGTTACTCGTTGTTCTCAGGGAGGACTGAAGCTTTCTTT. This gives the protein CASSYSLFSGRTEAFF.

The chain has TRBV1 and TRBJ2-7; the tabulated D call, TRBD1, remains unverified against the DNA. TRBV1 is annotated as a pseudogene. This CDR3 is 13 amino acids long. CDR3 amino acids: CTSSLRQGYEQYF. In nucleotides, the CDR3 is TGCACCAGCAGCCTAAGACAGGGATACGAGCAGTACTTC.

This sequence joins TRBV5-4 and TRBJ2-5, with D perhaps TRBD2 (6 bases). V was clipped by 5 bases and J by 3 bases, with 11 bases between them. The CDR3 sequence is 13 residues long. CDR1 is SGHNT and CDR2 is YYREEE in the germline V gene (reference sequence). This CDR3 is CASRSGGKETQYF. CDR3 coding DNA: TGTGCCAGCAGATCGGGCGGGAAAGAGACCCAGTACTTC. Filled out from reference TRBV5-4 and TRBJ2-5, the complete variable domain reads ETGVTQSPTHLIKTRGQQVTLRCSSQSGHNTVSWYQQALGQGPQFIFQYYREEENGRGNFPPRFSGLQFPNYSSELNVNALELDDSALYLCASRSGGKETQYFGPGTRLLVL.

The table lists this clone with a few counts. The chain couples TRBV15 to TRBJ2-6; 9 positions match TRBD1. The ends lost 3 bases at V and 2 bases at J; junction bases unmatched: 8. CDR3 length: 18 amino acids. Germline CDR1 is LNHNV and CDR2 is YYDKDF (reference sequence). The CDR3 sequence: CATSRGGTGSTGANVLTF. The CDR3, as DNA: TGTGCCACCAGCAGGGGAGGGACAGGGTCCACTGGGGCCAACGTCCTGACTTTC.

This clone was counted a few times. This chain joins TRBV7-7 and TRBJ2-1, with 9 nucleotides matching TRBD1. The J segment lost 12 bases and the V segment lost 5 bases, leaving 11 bases of the junction unmatched. The CDR3 contains 14 residues. Germline CDR1 SSHAT, CDR2 FNYEAQ (reference sequence). CDR3 sequence reads: CASSPWTGASRQFF. As DNA, the CDR3 is TGTGCCAGCAGCCCCTGGACAGGGGCTAGTCGGCAGTTCTTC.

V usage is TRBV5-1 and J usage is TRBJ1-1; unclear D gene. Germline V lookup: CDR1 SGHRS, CDR2 YFSETQ. The CDR3 sequence is 13 residues long. V gave up 1 base and J gave up 1 base, with 5 bases separating them. For the CDR3, the DNA is TGCGCCAGCAGCTTGAGCCAGAACACTGAAGCTTTCTTT. It encodes CASSLSQNTEAFF.

With regard to this clone: The sample has other DNA sequences that encode this CDR3 too. As DNA, the CDR3 is TGCAGCGTTGTAGGGGGAGGCAATCAGCCCCAGCATTTT. This translates into CSVVGGGNQPQHF. This rearrangement joins TRBV29-1 to TRBJ1-5; weak D call: TRBD1 (6 bases). The germline V and J ends were trimmed by 4 bases and 2 bases, with 9 bases remaining between them. The CDR3 runs 13 residues. The germline V gene encodes CDR1 SQVTM and CDR2 ANQGSEA.

This clone was seen more than once but under ten times. V is TRBV28 and J is TRBJ1-1; possible D gene TRBD1, 5 bases. The CDR3 extends over 14 amino acids. The V end was cut by 1 base, the J end by 1 base, with 7 bases between. Germline V lookup: CDR1 MDHEN, CDR2 SYDVKM. DNA of the CDR3: TGTGCCAGCAGTTTATCGCAGGGGAACACTGAAGCTTTCTTT. Amino acid sequence: CASSLSQGNTEAFF.

The V gene is TRBV5-1, the J gene TRBJ1-1; unclear D gene. The CDR3 is 12 amino acids. Germline CDR1 SGHRS, CDR2 YFSETQ. Trimming took off 3 bases at V and 11 bases at J, with 14 bases between the two ends. CDR3 nucleotides: TGCGCCAGCAGCTCGGGTCCCGGTGGGGCTTTCTTT. Translated: CASSSGPGGAFF.